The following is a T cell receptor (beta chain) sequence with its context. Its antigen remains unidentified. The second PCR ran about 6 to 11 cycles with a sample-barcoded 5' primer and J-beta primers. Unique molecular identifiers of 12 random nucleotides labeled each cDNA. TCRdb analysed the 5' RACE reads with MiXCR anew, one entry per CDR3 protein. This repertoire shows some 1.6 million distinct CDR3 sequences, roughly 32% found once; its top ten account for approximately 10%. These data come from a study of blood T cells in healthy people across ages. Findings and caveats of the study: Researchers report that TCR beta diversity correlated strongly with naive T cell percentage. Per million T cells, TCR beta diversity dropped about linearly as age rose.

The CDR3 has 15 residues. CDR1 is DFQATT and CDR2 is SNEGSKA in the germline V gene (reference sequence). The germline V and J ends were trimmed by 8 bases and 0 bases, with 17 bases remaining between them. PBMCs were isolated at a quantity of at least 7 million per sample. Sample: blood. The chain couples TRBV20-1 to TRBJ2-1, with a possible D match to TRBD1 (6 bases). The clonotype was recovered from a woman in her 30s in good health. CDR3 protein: CSTNTDRNSYNEQFF. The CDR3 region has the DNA TGCAGTACTAACACCGACAGGAACTCCTACAATGAGCAGTTCTTC.